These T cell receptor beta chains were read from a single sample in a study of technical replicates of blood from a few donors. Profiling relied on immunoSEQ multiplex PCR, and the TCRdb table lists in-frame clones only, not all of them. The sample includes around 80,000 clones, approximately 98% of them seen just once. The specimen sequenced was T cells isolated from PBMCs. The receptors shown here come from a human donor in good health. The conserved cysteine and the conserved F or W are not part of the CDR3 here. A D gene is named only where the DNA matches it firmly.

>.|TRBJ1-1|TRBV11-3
ASSLARGTEAF
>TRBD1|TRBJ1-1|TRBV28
ASSFPSQGAEWYSEAF
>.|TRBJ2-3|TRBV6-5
ASSYSAEGPDTQY
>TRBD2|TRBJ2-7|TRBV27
ASSLSGNYEQY
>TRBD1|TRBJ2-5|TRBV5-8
ASSIGTGHQETQY
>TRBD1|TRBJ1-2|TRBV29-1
SVFVQTGDNLSYGYT
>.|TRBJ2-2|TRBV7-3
ASSLNGIRNTGELF
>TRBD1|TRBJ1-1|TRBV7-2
ASSWTGNTEAF
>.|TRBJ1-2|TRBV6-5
ASSYQGGYT
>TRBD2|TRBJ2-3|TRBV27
ASSPPASGVGSTDTQY
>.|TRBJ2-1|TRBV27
ASVSDAGLFGNEQF
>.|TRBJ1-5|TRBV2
ASSDLLGNQPQH
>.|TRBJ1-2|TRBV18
ASSPETGLGGYT
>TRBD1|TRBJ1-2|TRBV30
AWGQGTWNGYT
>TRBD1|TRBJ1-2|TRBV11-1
ASSQPLWTGGFYGYT
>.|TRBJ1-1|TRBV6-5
ASSYSKSGKWAF
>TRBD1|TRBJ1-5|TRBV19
ASSNSGTAQPQH
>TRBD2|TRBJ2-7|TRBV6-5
ASRTGTSLSEQY
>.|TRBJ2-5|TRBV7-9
ASSLSETQY
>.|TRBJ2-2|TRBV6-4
ASSSLRETGELF
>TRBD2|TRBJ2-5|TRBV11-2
ASSFTSGREETQY
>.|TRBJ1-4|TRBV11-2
ASSIPGGPNEKLF
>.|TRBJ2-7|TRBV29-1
SVEDAGIEQY
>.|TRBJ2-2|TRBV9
ASNPGMRNGELF
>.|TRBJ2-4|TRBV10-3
AISEGGSKNIQY